This T cell receptor beta chain was recorded in a study of blood T cell repertoires in COVID-19. Overall study: Sample material is recorded as cDNA or gDNA derived from T cells, B-cell-depleted T cells, or PBMCs.

Original handling: Using reference gene primer amplification, nucleated cell counts were estimated. Sequencing was performed with immunoSEQ multiplex PCR; in TCRdb, only in-frame clones are kept and a portion is missing. Clonal size and the V and J genes are those of that table, whereas D and trimming came from the DNA. The table lists 300,000 to 400,000 clones, roughly nine tenths of them singletons. Enrolled through a virtual design, the participants were between roughly 18 and 100 years of age and came from fewer than 30 US areas. Exposed enrollees had met someone with a PCR-confirmed or clinician-diagnosed COVID-19 case at some point within the 2 weeks before study entry. V trimming: 7 bases; J trimming: 2 bases; junction bases outside the gene matches: 6. CDR3 length: 15 residues. Germline V gene sequence: CDR1 MNHEY, CDR2 SVGAGI.

The chain carries TRBV6-5 and TRBJ1-2, with 11 bases identical to TRBD1. The TCR was taken from a woman in her twenties or thirties who had been exposed to COVID-19. Material: PBMCs or T cells enriched from blood (not recorded which). CDR3 sequence (DNA): TGTGCCAGCATACCGGACAGGGGGCTAAACTATGGCTACACCTTC. Encoded protein: CASIPDRGLNYGYTF.